This record covers a single TCR beta chain. CDR1 is MNHEY and CDR2 is SVGAGI in the germline V gene. V gave up 6 bases and J gave up 2 bases, with 10 bases separating them. This CDR3 is built from 14 residues. The repertoire was sequenced with immunoSEQ multiplex PCR; TCRdb's copy has only in-frame clones and lacks some. This sample has 150,000 or so clones, with about 93% found just once. The data belong to a study of control samples from healthy donors and cancer patients. This clonotype was obtained from a man aged 50-60 years in good health. The chain has TRBV6-5 and TRBJ1-4, with a possible D match to TRBD1 (5 bases). Sequenced input: blood. CDR3 in amino acids: CASSQQVTNEKLFF. The DNA of the CDR3 is TGTGCCAGCAGCCAACAGGTGACTAATGAAAAACTGTTTTTT.